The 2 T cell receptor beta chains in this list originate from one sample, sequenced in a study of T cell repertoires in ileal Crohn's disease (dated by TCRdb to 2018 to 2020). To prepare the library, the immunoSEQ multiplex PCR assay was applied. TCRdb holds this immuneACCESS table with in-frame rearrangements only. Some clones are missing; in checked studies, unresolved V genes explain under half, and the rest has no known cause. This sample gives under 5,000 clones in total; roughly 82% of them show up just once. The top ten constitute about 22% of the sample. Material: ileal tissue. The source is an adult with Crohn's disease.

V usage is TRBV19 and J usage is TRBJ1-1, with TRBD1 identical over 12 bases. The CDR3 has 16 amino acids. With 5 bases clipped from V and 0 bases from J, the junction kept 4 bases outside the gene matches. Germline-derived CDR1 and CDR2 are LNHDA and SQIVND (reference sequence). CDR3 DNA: TGTGCCAGTAGTTCGTGGGACAGGGGGCTGAACACTGAAGCTTTCTTT. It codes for CASSSWDRGLNTEAFF.

The DNA of the CDR3 is TGTGCCAGCTCACCACCGGGACAGGGGAACACCGGGGAGCTGTTTTTT. It specifies CASSPPGQGNTGELFF. The V gene is TRBV18, the J gene TRBJ2-2; TRBD1 agrees at 9 bases. Per germline, CDR1 KGHSH and CDR2 LQKENI. With 0 bases clipped from V and 1 base from J, the junction kept 0 bases outside the gene matches. This CDR3 is 16 amino acids long.